Shown below are 22 T cell receptor beta chains from a single sample sequenced in a study of early stage breast cancer tumors. The assay was immunoSEQ multiplex PCR, and TCRdb's table has in-frame clones only and misses some. The table shows about 51,000 clones, with roughly 78% occurring only once. Sequencing used blood. Receptors originate from a person in their 40s with breast cancer.

The V call is TRBV30, the J call TRBJ2-1, with D unclear. Germline V gene sequence: CDR1 GTSNPN, CDR2 SVGIG (reference sequence). V dropped 0 bases and J dropped 1 base, with 7 bases sitting between them. The CDR3 extends over 14 amino acids. The CDR3 protein is CAWSVLGSYNEQFF. CDR3 DNA: TGTGCCTGGAGTGTGCTAGGATCCTACAATGAGCAGTTCTTC.

The chain is built from TRBV19 and TRBJ1-5; 9 bases align to TRBD1. The germline gives CDR1 LNHDA, CDR2 SQIVND (reference sequence). J was trimmed by 6 bases and V by 5 bases; bases with no gene match: 11. The CDR3 length is 16 residues. This chain's CDR3 is CASSPVGQGNSQPQHF. The CDR3 DNA reads TGTGCCAGTAGTCCCGTGGGACAGGGAAACAGTCAGCCCCAGCATTTT.

The CDR3 loop is CASSLLGILGAEQFF. Written as DNA, the CDR3 is TGTGCCAGCAGCTTGCTGGGAATACTCGGGGCTGAGCAGTTCTTC. This chain uses TRBV5-6 with TRBJ2-1; D is perhaps TRBD1 or TRBD2 (5 bases each). This CDR3 has 15 amino acids. V gave up 1 base and J gave up 9 bases, with 17 bases separating them. Germline CDR1 reads SGHDT; CDR2 reads YYEEEE.

V usage is TRBV4-1 and J usage is TRBJ2-7, with 9 bases that match TRBD1. This CDR3 contains 17 residues. V was clipped by 1 base and J by 0 bases; unmatched bases: 7. Germline V CDR1 and CDR2: MGHRA, YSYEKL. The CDR3: CASSQAKGQGLSYEQYF. CDR3 in DNA: TGCGCCAGCAGCCAAGCAAAGGGACAGGGACTCTCCTACGAGCAGTACTTC.

The rearrangement uses TRBV18 and TRBJ2-2; unclear D gene. Looked up from germline, CDR1 is KGHSH and CDR2 is LQKENI. V was trimmed by 0 bases and J by 1 base, leaving 12 bases between them. CDR3 length: 17 amino acids. This CDR3 reads CASSPPPSRWNTGELFF. The CDR3, as DNA: TGTGCCAGCTCACCACCGCCCAGCCGGTGGAACACCGGGGAGCTGTTTTTT.

This chain joins TRBV28 and TRBJ2-2, with 8 positions matching TRBD2. V was pared by 5 bases and J by 6 bases, with 8 bases of the junction left unmatched. This CDR3 is 15 amino acids long. Germline CDR1 MDHEN, CDR2 SYDVKM. The CDR3 bases are TGTGCCAGCAGTCATCCCGGGAGGGCGGCCGGGGAGCTGTTTTTT. Translated, it gives CASSHPGRAAGELFF.

The genes are TRBV5-1 and TRBJ1-2, with D possibly TRBD1 on 6 matching bases. CDR1 is SGHRS and CDR2 is YFSETQ in the germline V gene. CDR3 length equals 16 residues. Trimming cost V 1 base and J 3 bases, with 16 bases left between them. As DNA, the CDR3 is TGCGCCAGCAGCTTGAACAGCGGGGGGCCGGACTATGGCTACACCTTC. Amino acid sequence: CASSLNSGGPDYGYTF.

V and J are TRBV5-1 and TRBJ1-3; D is unresolved. The germline CDR1 and CDR2 sequences are SGHRS and YFSETQ. Trimming cost V 3 bases and J 6 bases, with 7 bases left between them. The length of the CDR3 is 12 residues. The CDR3 DNA follows: TGCGCCAGCAGCTCGGACGCAAACACCATATATTTT. Its protein product is CASSSDANTIYF.

As to this clone: Other DNA sequences from this sample encode an identical CDR3 as well. This rearrangement joins TRBV18 to TRBJ2-5; D is unresolved. In germline, CDR1 is KGHSH, CDR2 LQKENI. Trimming took off 3 bases at V and 2 bases at J, with 1 base between the two ends. The CDR3 runs 11 residues. CDR3 residues: CASSPQETQYF. The CDR3, as DNA: TGTGCCAGCTCACCTCAAGAGACCCAGTACTTC.

This clone came up once. This rearrangement joins TRBV2 to TRBJ2-3; TRBD2 might be the D (6 bases). The CDR3 covers 16 residues. Germline loops: CDR1 SNHLY, CDR2 FYNNEI. V dropped 6 bases and J dropped 3 bases, with 19 bases sitting between them. This CDR3 is CASSRTFSGRTDTQYF. The CDR3 DNA follows: TGTGCCAGCAGCCGGACGTTTTCGGGGAGGACAGATACGCAGTATTTT.

The chain joins TRBV5-6 to TRBJ2-3; D may match TRBD1 or TRBD2 (6 bases each). V lost 4 bases and J 2 bases, leaving 14 bases between the germline ends. The germline CDR1 and CDR2 sequences are SGHDT and YYEEEE. The CDR3 is 15 amino acids. The CDR3 is CASSPPGGHTDTQYF. The CDR3 region has the DNA TGTGCCAGCAGCCCCCCCGGGGGACACACAGATACGCAGTATTTT.

A note on this clone: Other DNA sequences of this sample code for an identical CDR3. The chain couples TRBV2 to TRBJ2-7; D may match TRBD1 or TRBD2 (5 bases each). Trimming took 5 bases from V and 3 from J, leaving 8 bases between them. Looked up from germline, CDR1 is SNHLY and CDR2 is FYNNEI. The CDR3 spans 12 residues. CDR3 bases: TGTGCCAGCAGTCGGGACGGCTACGAGCAGTACTTC. It translates to CASSRDGYEQYF.

V gene TRBV6-6 combines with J gene TRBJ2-5; D unclear. Germline V gene lookup returns CDR1 MNHNY and CDR2 SVGAGI (reference sequence). V gave up 5 bases and J gave up 7 bases, with 11 bases separating them. The CDR3 extends over 12 amino acids. The CDR3 loop is CASSIAFGTQYF. The CDR3 DNA reads as TGTGCCAGCAGTATCGCCTTCGGGACCCAGTACTTC.

This clone was recorded only once. The genes are TRBV15 and TRBJ2-2, with 7 bases lining up with TRBD2. The germline V gene encodes CDR1 LNHNV and CDR2 YYDKDF (reference sequence). The CDR3 sequence is 17 residues long. The V segment lost 0 bases and the J segment 4 bases; nucleotides outside the gene matches: 8. The chain's CDR3 is CATSRDTLAYGTGELFF. Written as DNA, the CDR3 is TGTGCCACCAGCAGAGACACACTAGCGTACGGCACCGGGGAGCTGTTTTTT.

This chain links TRBV11-3 with TRBJ2-7, with 10 positions matching TRBD1. With 5 bases clipped from V and 3 bases from J, the junction kept 7 bases outside the gene matches. This CDR3 is built from 15 residues. The V gene's germline CDR1 is SGHNT and CDR2 YENEEA. CDR3 sequence reads: CASSLGTGASYEQYF. In nucleotides, the CDR3 is TGTGCCAGCAGCCTAGGGACAGGGGCCAGCTACGAGCAGTACTTC.

The V call is TRBV7-6, the J call TRBJ2-5, with no clear D. V lost 5 bases and J lost 5, with 9 bases in between. The CDR3 covers 12 residues. The germline gives CDR1 SGHVS, CDR2 FNYEAQ. The DNA of the CDR3 is TGTGCCAGCAGCCTTTTAGGGGAGACCCAGTACTTC. Residues: CASSLLGETQYF.

V gene TRBV27 combines with J gene TRBJ1-2; 7 bases line up with TRBD1. Germline V gene sequence: CDR1 MNHEY, CDR2 SMNVEV (reference sequence). CDR3 length equals 12 residues. Unmatched junction bases numbered 4, after V lost 5 bases and J lost 7 bases. CDR3 sequence: CASSRSGGGYTF. In DNA, the CDR3 is TGTGCCAGCAGTCGGTCAGGGGGTGGCTACACCTTC.

A single count supports this clone. The chain uses TRBV2 and TRBJ2-5; TRBD2 is a possible D gene (5 bases). V was cut by 8 bases and J by 2 bases, with 18 bases left in between. This CDR3 has 15 amino acids. Germline lookup yields CDR1 SNHLY and CDR2 FYNNEI. CDR3 residues: CASANTRGTQETQYF. The CDR3 bases are TGTGCCAGCGCTAATACTAGAGGTACGCAAGAGACCCAGTACTTC.

The V and J genes are TRBV4-1 and TRBJ2-7; 7 positions agree with TRBD2. CDR1 is MGHRA, CDR2 YSYEKL, per germline. CDR3 length: 18 residues. The J segment lost 3 bases and the V segment lost 3 bases, leaving 17 bases of the junction unmatched. The CDR3 sequence is CASSQGGATPWVSYEQYF. The DNA for the CDR3 is TGCGCCAGCAGCCAGGGAGGGGCGACCCCTTGGGTAAGCTACGAGCAGTACTTC.

The chain is built from TRBV6-1 and TRBJ2-3, with 7 nucleotides matching TRBD1. Germline CDR1 reads MNHNS; CDR2 reads SASEGT. V shed 3 bases and J 8 bases; nucleotides not matched to a gene: 17. There are 17 residues in the CDR3. The chain's CDR3 is CASSDPPGGYFTATQYF. CDR3 sequence (DNA): TGTGCCAGCAGTGACCCACCAGGGGGATATTTCACGGCTACGCAGTATTTT.

The J gene is TRBJ2-3, the V gene TRBV18; unclear D gene. The CDR3 sequence is 16 residues long. Per the germline V gene, CDR1 is KGHSH and CDR2 is LQKENI. Trimming cost V 0 bases and J 0 bases, with 10 bases left between them. The CDR3 region has the DNA TGTGCCAGCTCACCACCGGGGTCCCCTAGCACAGATACGCAGTATTTT. This gives the protein CASSPPGSPSTDTQYF.

V and J are TRBV30 and TRBJ2-3; a possible D gene is TRBD2 (7 bases). Germline V gene lookup returns CDR1 GTSNPN and CDR2 SVGIG (reference sequence). The CDR3 loop spans 15 amino acids. V was shortened by 5 bases and J by 5 bases, with 20 bases between the two germline ends. The CDR3 DNA follows: TGTGCCTGGGCCTGGGGGCTAGCGGACCAAGATACGCAGTATTTT. It specifies CAWAWGLADQDTQYF.